The present entry profiles one T cell receptor beta chain with its context. Its antigen is still unknown. Base qualities are not provided; no much larger clone lies one nucleotide away. Total RNA was isolated from unfractionated whole blood collected in Tempus Blood RNA tubes. Five or six healthy volunteers served as TCR sequencing controls and were bled at day 0, 2 weeks and 6 weeks. As encoded in the germline V gene, CDR1 is SGHTA while CDR2 is FQGNSA. Reading from cysteine to phenylalanine, the CDR3 counts 17 amino acids. Only the CDR3 portion is preserved as DNA: 51 bases, with reading frame beginning at the first base. Relative to germline, V is missing 6 bases and J is missing 3 bases, with 12 bases of the junction outside any gene match. This specimen belongs to a study of human T cells and chemical hapten exposure listed by TCRdb under 2021. With respect to the entire study: Libraries were combined into a pool for sequencing, and differences in TCR yield between samples came mainly from small differences in library volumes within the pool. This study followed changes in the peripheral blood TCR repertoire in vivo during primary and secondary sensitization of alopecia patients to the hapten diphenylcyclopropenone (DPC). Overall results and qualifications from the work: Repeated subsampling changed both the strength of the expansion versus patch-test correlation and the threshold at which that correlation became significant. No change with DPC sensitization was found in the number of TCRs above 1 in 1000 frequency, and no evidence of global repertoire structure alterations was found.

During library preparation, unique molecular identifiers were attached to individual cDNA molecules so that TCRs could be counted quantitatively and reproducibly. Both TCR alpha and TCR beta chains were sequenced from each blood RNA sample. The study's own analysis went as follows. The median number of TCRs per sample was around 96,000, ranging from about 23,224 to 700,000. V, J and CDR3 annotation of the TCR reads was performed with the Decombinator software suite. For PS versus PT1 abundance plots, all samples were subsampled to the same number of TCRs (28,000). TCRs were defined as expanded if absent before sensitization and observed at least eight times at the 2-week time point. TCRdb itself trimmed the public reads at Q25 with fastp, ran MiXCR and retained productive beta chains. Rows are combined by CDR3 protein, so each entry shows the most common genes and DNA. TCRdb's processing, not the authors', yielded these V and J calls. The sample records 100,000 to 150,000 distinct CDR3 sequences, around 8.5% of which are singletons. In total, the top ten clones hold 1.4% of the sample.

Rearrangement joined TRBV7-2 to TRBJ2-2; 8 central nucleotides agree with TRBD1. This TCR came from a human donor in good health. Some clones in this sample may be carry-over from other donors' samples. Donor details come from another sample of the same person, matched by shared clones. Sequenced: whole blood. The DNA sequence follows: TGTGCCAGCAGACCCCTTGGACTGACAGGGGACACCGGGGAGCTGTTTTTT. This translates into CASRPLGLTGDTGELFF.